This T cell receptor beta chain is from a study of regulatory T cells in long-lasting Graves disease. Combining iRepertoire HTBI primers with Arm-PCR of CDR3 regions, the authors built TCR beta libraries. One entry per CDR3 protein, called by TCRdb with MiXCR from the multiplex PCR reads. The data show some 450,000 distinct CDR3 sequences, around 17% seen once. This clonotype appeared many times. Specified time point: newly diagnosed GD, antithyroid drugs for less than 3 months. Extracted RNA from PBMCs served as the source of the TCR library. Germline CDR1 and CDR2: SGHNT and YYREEE (reference sequence). The CDR3 runs to 13 residues. Trimming removed 5 bases at V and 10 bases at J, with 16 bases between. These sequences were also reported in another study, on T cells in Graves' hyperthyroidism and ophthalmopathy.

The sequencing here drew on peripheral blood mononuclear cells (PBMCs), taken at new diagnosis, from a patient treated with antithyroid drugs. This sequence was found in a young woman with Graves disease. V usage is TRBV5-4 and J usage is TRBJ2-1, with TRBD2 as a possible D gene (6 bases). The CDR3 nucleotides read TGTGCCAGCAGGTTCCAACGGGGGACGGAGCAGTTCTTC. Translating it yields CASRFQRGTEQFF.